This T cell receptor beta chain was obtained from a study of T cell changes during pregnancy in multiple sclerosis (dated by TCRdb to between 2018 and 2020). Context from the whole study: Changes in the T cell repertoire over the course of pregnancy were examined in this study in women with multiple sclerosis.

Receptors were amplified or captured by the immunoSEQ multiplex PCR assay. The source is immuneACCESS, and TCRdb retained only in-frame sequences with V and J called. Part of the clones is not carried over; for the studies checked, unresolved V genes explain less than half of this, and the remainder is unexplained. The sample contains about 40,000 clones, around nine tenths of them found a single time. Together, the top ten hold approximately 5.3% of the sample. On this clone: It lacks a known antigen. No clone much larger than this one lies a single base away; base qualities are absent.

Material: peripheral blood, obtained in the first trimester of pregnancy. The receptor comes from a female donor in good health, enrolled as a control in a pregnancy study.

The nucleotide sequence reads TGTGCCAGCAGTTACGACAGGGGAAGAGAGACCCAGTACTTC. Its protein is CASSYDRGRETQYF. Rearrangement joined TRBV6-6 to TRBJ2-5; TRBD1 agrees with 8 junctional bases. The CDR3 runs 14 amino acids, cysteine and phenylalanine included. Only the CDR3 part of the read is kept: 42 bases, read in frame from the first base. CDR1 MNHNY and CDR2 SVGAGI are derived from the germline V gene (reference sequence). The V end gives up 2 bases and the J end 4 bases, leaving 3 bases in the junction not matched to a gene.